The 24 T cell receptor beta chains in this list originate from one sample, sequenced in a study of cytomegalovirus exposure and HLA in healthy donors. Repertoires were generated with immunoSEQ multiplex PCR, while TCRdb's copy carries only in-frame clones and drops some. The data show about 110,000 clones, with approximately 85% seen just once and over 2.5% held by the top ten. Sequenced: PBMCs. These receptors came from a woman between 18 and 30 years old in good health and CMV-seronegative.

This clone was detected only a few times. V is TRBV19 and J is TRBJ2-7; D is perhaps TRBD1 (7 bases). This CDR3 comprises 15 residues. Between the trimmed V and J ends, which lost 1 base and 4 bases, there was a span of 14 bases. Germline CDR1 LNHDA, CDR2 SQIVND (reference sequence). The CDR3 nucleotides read TGTGCCAGTAGTATAGCCCAGGGGGGTGAATACGAGCAGTACTTC. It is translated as CASSIAQGGEYEQYF.

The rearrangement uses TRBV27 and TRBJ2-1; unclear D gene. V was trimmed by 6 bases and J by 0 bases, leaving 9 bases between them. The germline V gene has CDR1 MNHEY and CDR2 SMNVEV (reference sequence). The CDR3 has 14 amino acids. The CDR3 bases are TGTGCCAGCAGCCCGGGTTCCTCCTACAATGAGCAGTTCTTC. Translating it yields CASSPGSSYNEQFF.

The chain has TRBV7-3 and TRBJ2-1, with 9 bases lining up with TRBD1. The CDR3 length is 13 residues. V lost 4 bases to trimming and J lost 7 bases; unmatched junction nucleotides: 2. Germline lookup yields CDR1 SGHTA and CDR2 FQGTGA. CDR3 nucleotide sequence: TGTGCCAGCAGCTCGACAGGGGGAAATGAGCAGTTCTTC. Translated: CASSSTGGNEQFF.

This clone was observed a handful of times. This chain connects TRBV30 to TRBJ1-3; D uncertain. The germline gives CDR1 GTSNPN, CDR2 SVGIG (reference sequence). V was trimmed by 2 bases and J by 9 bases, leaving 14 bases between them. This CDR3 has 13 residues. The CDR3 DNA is TGTGCCTGGAGTATGGAGGGCCGAAGCACCATATATTTT. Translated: CAWSMEGRSTIYF. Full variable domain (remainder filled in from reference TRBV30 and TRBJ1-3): SQTIHQWPATLVQPVGSPLSLECTVEGTSNPNLYWYRQAAGRGLQLLFYSVGIGQISSEVPQNLSASRPQDRQFILSSKKLLLSDSGFYLCAWSMEGRSTIYFGEGSWLTVV.

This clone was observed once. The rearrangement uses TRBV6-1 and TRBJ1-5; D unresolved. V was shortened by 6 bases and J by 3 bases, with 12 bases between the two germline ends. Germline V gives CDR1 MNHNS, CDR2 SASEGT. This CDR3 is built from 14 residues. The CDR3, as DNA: TGTGCCAGCAGCCAAGAAGCCAACAATCAGCCCCAGCATTTT. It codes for CASSQEANNQPQHF.

The CDR3 nucleotides are TGTGCCACCAGCAGGTACAAGACAGATAAAAATGAAAAACTGTTTTTT. It encodes CATSRYKTDKNEKLFF. This chain uses TRBV15 with TRBJ1-4; TRBD1 might be the D (5 bases). Germline V gives CDR1 LNHNV, CDR2 YYDKDF (reference sequence). V was shortened by 3 bases and J by 5 bases, with 16 bases between the two germline ends. The CDR3 is 16 residues long.

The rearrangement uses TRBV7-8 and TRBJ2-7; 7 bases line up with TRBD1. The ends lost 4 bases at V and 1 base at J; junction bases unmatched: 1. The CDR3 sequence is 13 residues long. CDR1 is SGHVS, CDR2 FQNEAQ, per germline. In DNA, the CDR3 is TGTGCCAGCAGCTGGGACAGATCCTACGAGCAGTACTTC. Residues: CASSWDRSYEQYF. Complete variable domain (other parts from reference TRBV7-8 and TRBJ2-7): GAGVSQSPRYKVAKRGQDVALRCDPISGHVSLFWYQQALGQGPEFLTYFQNEAQLDKSGLPSDRFFAERPEGSVSTLKIQRTQQEDSAVYLCASSWDRSYEQYFGPGTRLTVT.

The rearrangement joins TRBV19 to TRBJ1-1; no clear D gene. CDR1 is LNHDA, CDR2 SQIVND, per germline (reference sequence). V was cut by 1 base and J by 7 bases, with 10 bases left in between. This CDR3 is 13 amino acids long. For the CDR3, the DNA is TGTGCCAGTAGTATAGTCTCTGGCGGTGAAGCTTTCTTT. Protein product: CASSIVSGGEAFF. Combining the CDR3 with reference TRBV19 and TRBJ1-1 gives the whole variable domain DGGITQSPKYLFRKEGQNVTLSCEQNLNHDAMYWYRQDPGQGLRLIYYSQIVNDFQKGDIAEGYSVSREKKESFPLTVTSAQKNPTAFYLCASSIVSGGEAFFGQGTRLTVV.

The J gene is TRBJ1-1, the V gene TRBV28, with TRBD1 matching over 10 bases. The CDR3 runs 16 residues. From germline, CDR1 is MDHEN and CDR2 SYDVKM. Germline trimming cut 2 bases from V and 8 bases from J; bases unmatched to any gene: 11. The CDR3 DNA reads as TGTGCCAGCAGTTTAGGGGGTGGGACAGGGGTGGAGGAAGCTTTCTTT. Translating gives CASSLGGGTGVEEAFF.

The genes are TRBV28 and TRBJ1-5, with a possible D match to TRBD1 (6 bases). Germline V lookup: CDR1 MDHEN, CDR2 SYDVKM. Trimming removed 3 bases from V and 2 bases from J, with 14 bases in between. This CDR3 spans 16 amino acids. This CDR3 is CASSLRSGARNQPQHF. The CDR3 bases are TGTGCCAGCAGTTTGCGTTCAGGGGCTCGCAATCAGCCCCAGCATTTT.

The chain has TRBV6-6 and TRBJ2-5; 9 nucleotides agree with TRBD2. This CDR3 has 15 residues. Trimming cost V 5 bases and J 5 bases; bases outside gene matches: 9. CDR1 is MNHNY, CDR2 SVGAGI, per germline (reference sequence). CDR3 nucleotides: TGTGCCAGCAGTACACAAGCGGGGGGACGGGAGACCCAGTACTTC. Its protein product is CASSTQAGGRETQYF.

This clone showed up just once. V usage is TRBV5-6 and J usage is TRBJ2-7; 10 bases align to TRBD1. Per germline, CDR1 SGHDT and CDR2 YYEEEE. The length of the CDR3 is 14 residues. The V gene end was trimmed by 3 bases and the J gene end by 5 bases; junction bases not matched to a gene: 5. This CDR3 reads CASSYRDRGNEQYF. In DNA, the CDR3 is TGTGCCAGCAGCTACCGGGACAGGGGCAACGAGCAGTACTTC.

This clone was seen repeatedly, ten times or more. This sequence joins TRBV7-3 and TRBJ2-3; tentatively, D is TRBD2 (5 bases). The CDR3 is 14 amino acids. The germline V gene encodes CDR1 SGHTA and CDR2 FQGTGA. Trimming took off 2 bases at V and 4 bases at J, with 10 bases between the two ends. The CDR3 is CASSLAGPADTQYF. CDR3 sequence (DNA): TGTGCCAGCAGCTTAGCGGGCCCCGCAGATACGCAGTATTTT.

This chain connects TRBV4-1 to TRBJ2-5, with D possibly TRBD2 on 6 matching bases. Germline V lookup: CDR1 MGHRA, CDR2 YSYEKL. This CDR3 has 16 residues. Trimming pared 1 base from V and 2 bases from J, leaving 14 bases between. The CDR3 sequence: CASSQVGGLGQETQYF. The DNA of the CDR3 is TGCGCCAGCAGCCAAGTCGGGGGTCTTGGGCAAGAGACCCAGTACTTC.

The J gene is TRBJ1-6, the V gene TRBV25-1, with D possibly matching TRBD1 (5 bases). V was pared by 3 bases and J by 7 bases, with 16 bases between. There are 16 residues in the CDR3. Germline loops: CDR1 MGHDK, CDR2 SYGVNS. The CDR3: CASSDYGGGANSPLHF. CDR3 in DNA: TGTGCCAGCAGTGATTATGGGGGGGGTGCAAATTCACCCCTCCACTTT.

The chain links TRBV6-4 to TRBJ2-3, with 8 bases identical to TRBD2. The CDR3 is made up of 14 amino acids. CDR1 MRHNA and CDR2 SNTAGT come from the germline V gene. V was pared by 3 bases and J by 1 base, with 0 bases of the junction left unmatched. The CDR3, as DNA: TGTGCCAGCAGTGAAGCGGGGGGCACAGATACGCAGTATTTT. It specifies CASSEAGGTDTQYF.

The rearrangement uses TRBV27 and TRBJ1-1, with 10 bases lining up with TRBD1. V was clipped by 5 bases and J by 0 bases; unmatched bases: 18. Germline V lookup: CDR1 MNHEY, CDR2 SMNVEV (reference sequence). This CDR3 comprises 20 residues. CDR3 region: CASSDITGTGALLLNTEAFF. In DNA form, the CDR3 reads TGTGCCAGCAGTGACATAACCGGGACAGGGGCTTTACTCTTGAACACTGAAGCTTTCTTT.

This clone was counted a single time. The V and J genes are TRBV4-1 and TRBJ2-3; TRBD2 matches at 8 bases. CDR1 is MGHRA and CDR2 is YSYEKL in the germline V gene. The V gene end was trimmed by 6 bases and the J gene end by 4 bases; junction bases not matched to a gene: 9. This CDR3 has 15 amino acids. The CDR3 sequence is CASRGVGTRPDTQYF. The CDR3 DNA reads TGCGCCAGCAGAGGGGTGGGGACTAGACCAGATACGCAGTATTTT.

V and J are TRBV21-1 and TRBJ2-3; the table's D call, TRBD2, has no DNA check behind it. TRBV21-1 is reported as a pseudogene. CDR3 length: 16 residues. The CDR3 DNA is TGTGCCAGCAGCAAAGGAGGTTCCCTCCACACAGATACGCAGTATTTT. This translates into CASSKGGSLHTDTQYF.

CDR3 loop: CAIGGGASSYNEQFF. In nucleotides, the CDR3 is TGTGCCATCGGGGGGGGCGCCAGCTCCTACAATGAGCAGTTCTTC. The genes are TRBV10-3 and TRBJ2-1; D might be TRBD2 (7 bases). V lost 8 bases and J lost 0, with 14 bases in between. Germline-derived CDR1 and CDR2 are ENHRY and SYGVKD. This CDR3 comprises 15 residues.

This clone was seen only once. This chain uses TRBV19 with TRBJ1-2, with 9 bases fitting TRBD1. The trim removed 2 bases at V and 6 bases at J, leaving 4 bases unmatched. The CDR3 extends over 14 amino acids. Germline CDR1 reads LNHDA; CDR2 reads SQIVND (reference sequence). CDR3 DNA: TGTGCCAGTAGTATAAGGGACAGGGTTGATGGCTACACCTTC. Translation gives CASSIRDRVDGYTF.

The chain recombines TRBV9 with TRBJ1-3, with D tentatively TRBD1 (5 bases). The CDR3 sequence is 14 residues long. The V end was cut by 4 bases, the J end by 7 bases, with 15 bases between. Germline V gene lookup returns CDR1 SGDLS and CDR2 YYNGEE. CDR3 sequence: CASSLGTEGNTIYF. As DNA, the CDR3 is TGTGCCAGCAGCTTAGGGACGGAGGGGAACACCATATATTTT. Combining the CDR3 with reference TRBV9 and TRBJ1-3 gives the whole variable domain DSGVTQTPKHLITATGQRVTLRCSPRSGDLSVYWYQQSLDQGLQFLIQYYNGEERAKGNILERFSAQQFPDLHSELNLSSLELGDSALYFCASSLGTEGNTIYFGEGSWLTVV.

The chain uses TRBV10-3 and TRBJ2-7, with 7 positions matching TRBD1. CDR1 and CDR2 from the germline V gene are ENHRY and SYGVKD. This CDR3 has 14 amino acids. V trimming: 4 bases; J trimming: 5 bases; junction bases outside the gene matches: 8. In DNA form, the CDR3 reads TGTGCCATCAGTGCCGGGACAGAGGCGGACGAGCAGTACTTC. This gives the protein CAISAGTEADEQYF.

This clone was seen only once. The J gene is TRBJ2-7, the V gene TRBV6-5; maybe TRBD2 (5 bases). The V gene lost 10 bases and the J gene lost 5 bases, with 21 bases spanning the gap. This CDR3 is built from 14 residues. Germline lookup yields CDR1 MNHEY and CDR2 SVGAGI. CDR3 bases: TGTGCCACCAATCCGGGGAGTAAGGACCACGAGCAGTACTTC. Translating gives CATNPGSKDHEQYF.